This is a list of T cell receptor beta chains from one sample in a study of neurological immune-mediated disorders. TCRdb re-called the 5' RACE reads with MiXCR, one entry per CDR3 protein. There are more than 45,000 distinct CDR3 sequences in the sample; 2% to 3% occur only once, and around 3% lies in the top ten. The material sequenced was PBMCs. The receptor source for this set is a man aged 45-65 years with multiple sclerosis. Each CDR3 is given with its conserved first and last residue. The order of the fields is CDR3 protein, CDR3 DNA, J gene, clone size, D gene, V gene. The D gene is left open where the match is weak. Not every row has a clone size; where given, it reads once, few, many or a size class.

CDR3: CASSRDRGSYEQYF
DNA: TGCGCCAGCAGTAGGGACAGGGGTTCCTACGAGCAGTACTTC
J: TRBJ2-7
size: many
D: TRBD1
V: TRBV5-1

CDR3: CSARDAGADYGYTF
DNA: TGCAGTGCTAGAGATGCGGGGGCAGACTATGGCTACACCTTC
J: TRBJ1-2
size: many
D: .
V: TRBV20-1

CDR3: CASSRTGTSPGDPDTQYF
DNA: TGTGCCAGCAGTAGAACCGGGACTAGCCCCGGAGACCCAGATACGCAGTATTTT
J: TRBJ2-3
size: many
D: TRBD2
V: TRBV6-5

CDR3: CSASADRGNTEAFF
DNA: TGCAGTGCTAGCGCGGACAGGGGAAACACTGAAGCTTTCTTT
J: TRBJ1-1
size: many
D: TRBD1
V: TRBV20-1

CDR3: CASSLPAGVAGGPGPTDTQYF
DNA: TGTGCCAGCAGCTTACCTGCCGGGGTAGCGGGGGGCCCGGGCCCCACAGATACGCAGTATTTT
J: TRBJ2-3
size: many
D: TRBD2
V: TRBV7-2

CDR3: CASSLGGAETQYF
DNA: TGCGCCAGCAGCCTAGGGGGGGCAGAGACCCAGTACTTC
J: TRBJ2-5
size: many
D: .
V: TRBV5-1

CDR3: CASSVGGQGNQETQYF
DNA: TGTGCCAGCAGCGTAGGAGGACAGGGTAACCAAGAGACCCAGTACTTC
J: TRBJ2-5
size: many
D: TRBD1
V: TRBV9

CDR3: CASSSRQGRGYTDTQYF
DNA: TGTGCCAGCAGCTCTAGACAGGGTCGAGGGTACACAGATACGCAGTATTTT
J: TRBJ2-3
size: many
D: TRBD1
V: TRBV7-2

CDR3: CSVEGRAGARYNEQFF
DNA: TGCAGCGTTGAGGGTAGAGCGGGGGCTCGATACAATGAGCAGTTCTTC
J: TRBJ2-1
size: .
D: TRBD2
V: TRBV29-1

CDR3: CASSFGQGKNSPLHF
DNA: TGTGCCAGCAGCTTTGGACAGGGGAAAAATTCACCCCTCCACTTT
J: TRBJ1-6
size: many
D: TRBD1
V: TRBV5-4

CDR3: CASSLVAEDTQYF
DNA: TGCGCCAGCAGCTTGGTTGCAGAGGATACGCAGTATTTT
J: TRBJ2-3
size: many
D: .
V: TRBV5-1

CDR3: CASSTGTGTQYF
DNA: TGTGCCAGCAGTACGGGGACGGGGACCCAGTACTTC
J: TRBJ2-5
size: many
D: .
V: TRBV25-1

CDR3: CASSVRGDGSSYEQYF
DNA: TGTGCCAGCAGCGTCCGTGGGGACGGGAGCTCCTACGAGCAGTACTTC
J: TRBJ2-7
size: many
D: .
V: TRBV9

CDR3: CASSSPGARGYTF
DNA: TGTGCCAGCTCCTCTCCGGGGGCGCGCGGCTACACCTTC
J: TRBJ1-2
size: many
D: .
V: TRBV12-3/TRBV12-4

CDR3: CASSGHRDRGPSYEQYF
DNA: TGCGCCAGCAGCGGACACCGGGACAGGGGGCCATCCTACGAGCAGTACTTC
J: TRBJ2-7
size: many
D: TRBD1
V: TRBV5-1

CDR3: CSASRGGNSNQPQHF
DNA: TGCAGTGCATCAAGAGGAGGGAATAGCAATCAGCCCCAGCATTTT
J: TRBJ1-5
size: many
D: .
V: TRBV20-1

CDR3: CASSLGTGVQYF
DNA: TGTGCCAGCAGCTTAGGGACAGGGGTGCAGTACTTC
J: TRBJ2-7
size: many
D: TRBD1
V: TRBV7-2

CDR3: CSARDTGSGTQYF
DNA: TGCAGTGCTAGAGATACGGGGAGCGGGACGCAGTATTTT
J: TRBJ2-3
size: many
D: .
V: TRBV20-1

CDR3: CASSFWTGGSYEQYF
DNA: TGTGCCAGCAGTTTTTGGACAGGGGGCTCCTACGAGCAGTACTTC
J: TRBJ2-7
size: many
D: TRBD1
V: TRBV12-3/TRBV12-4

CDR3: CSASRGPLNTGELFF
DNA: TGCAGTGCATCAAGGGGACCCCTGAACACCGGGGAGCTGTTTTTT
J: TRBJ2-2
size: many
D: .
V: TRBV20-1

CDR3: CASSDLQGGYEQYF
DNA: TGTGCCAGCAGTGACTTACAGGGTGGTTACGAGCAGTACTTC
J: TRBJ2-7
size: many
D: .
V: TRBV12-3/TRBV12-4

CDR3: CASSLGTLPQETQYF
DNA: TGTGCCAGCAGCCTGGGGACTCTACCTCAAGAGACCCAGTACTTC
J: TRBJ2-5
size: many
D: .
V: TRBV27

CDR3: CSARPGSYSNQPQHF
DNA: TGCAGTGCTAGACCCGGCAGCTATAGCAATCAGCCCCAGCATTTT
J: TRBJ1-5
size: many
D: .
V: TRBV20-1

CDR3: CASSLWALSYEQYF
DNA: TGTGCCAGCAGTTTATGGGCTTTGTCCTACGAGCAGTACTTC
J: TRBJ2-7
size: many
D: .
V: TRBV27

CDR3: CAWSLQSGGYTF
DNA: TGTGCCTGGAGTCTCCAGAGTGGTGGCTACACCTTC
J: TRBJ1-2
size: many
D: .
V: TRBV30

CDR3: CASSLNREDTQYF
DNA: TGTGCCAGCAGCTTAAATCGGGAGGATACGCAGTATTTT
J: TRBJ2-3
size: .
D: .
V: TRBV7-3

CDR3: CASSLDREETQYF
DNA: TGTGCCAGCAGCTTGGACAGGGAAGAGACCCAGTACTTC
J: TRBJ2-5
size: many
D: TRBD1
V: TRBV7-2

CDR3: CASSTDRLNTEAFF
DNA: TGTGCCAGCAGTACAGACAGGCTGAACACTGAAGCTTTCTTT
J: TRBJ1-1
size: many
D: .
V: TRBV6-1

CDR3: CASSFTRDAFVTEAFF
DNA: TGTGCCAGCAGCTTCACCCGGGACGCCTTTGTGACTGAAGCTTTCTTT
J: TRBJ1-1
size: few
D: .
V: TRBV7-2

CDR3: CASSPLTGGQSGTQYF
DNA: TGTGCCAGCAGCCCTCTGACGGGGGGGCAGTCAGGGACCCAGTACTTC
J: TRBJ2-5
size: many
D: TRBD2
V: TRBV7-6

CDR3: CASSPGQGFHEQFF
DNA: TGTGCCAGCAGCCCCGGACAGGGTTTTCATGAGCAGTTCTTC
J: TRBJ2-1
size: many
D: TRBD1
V: TRBV7-9

CDR3: CASSSGFGVGQPQHF
DNA: TGTGCCAGCAGCTCGGGTTTCGGGGTGGGTCAGCCCCAGCATTTT
J: TRBJ1-5
size: many
D: .
V: TRBV5-6

CDR3: CSARAVPGGAETQYF
DNA: TGCAGTGCTAGAGCCGTCCCAGGGGGCGCAGAGACCCAGTACTTC
J: TRBJ2-5
size: many
D: TRBD1
V: TRBV20-1

CDR3: CSALGQSAGELFF
DNA: TGCAGTGCCTTGGGACAGAGCGCCGGGGAGCTGTTTTTT
J: TRBJ2-2
size: many
D: TRBD1
V: TRBV20-1

CDR3: CASSEGPDTQYF
DNA: TGTGCCAGCAGCGAGGGGCCGGATACGCAGTATTTT
J: TRBJ2-3
size: many
D: .
V: TRBV7-9

CDR3: CASSTTAGVVETQYF
DNA: TGTGCCAGCAGTACCACAGCGGGGGTAGTAGAGACCCAGTACTTC
J: TRBJ2-5
size: many
D: TRBD2
V: TRBV28

CDR3: CASSFSRGLYNSPLHF
DNA: TGTGCCAGCAGTTTCAGCAGGGGACTCTATAATTCACCCCTCCACTTT
J: TRBJ1-6
size: many
D: .
V: TRBV28

CDR3: CASSQTSGWAEQYF
DNA: TGCGCCAGCAGCCAGACTAGCGGGTGGGCCGAGCAGTACTTC
J: TRBJ2-7
size: many
D: TRBD2
V: TRBV10-2

CDR3: CASSSPQWGGLYNEQFF
DNA: TGTGCCAGCAGTTCTCCCCAGTGGGGGGGGCTCTACAATGAGCAGTTCTTC
J: TRBJ2-1
size: many
D: .
V: TRBV6-5

CDR3: CASSFGRLLSSADTQYF
DNA: TGCGCCAGCAGCTTTGGACGTCTTCTCAGCAGCGCAGATACGCAGTATTTT
J: TRBJ2-3
size: many
D: .
V: TRBV5-1

CDR3: CASSLRGPDQPQHF
DNA: TGCGCCAGCAGCTTGAGGGGCCCGGATCAGCCCCAGCATTTT
J: TRBJ1-5
size: many
D: .
V: TRBV5-1

CDR3: CASSPSTRGADEQFF
DNA: TGTGCCAGCTCACCTTCGACCCGGGGGGCAGATGAGCAGTTCTTC
J: TRBJ2-1
size: .
D: .
V: TRBV18

CDR3: CSARQANTEAFF
DNA: TGCAGTGCTAGACAGGCGAACACTGAAGCTTTCTTT
J: TRBJ1-1
size: .
D: .
V: TRBV20-1

CDR3: CSAYGQESSYEQYF
DNA: TGCAGTGCCTATGGACAGGAAAGCTCCTACGAGCAGTACTTC
J: TRBJ2-7
size: many
D: TRBD1
V: TRBV20-1

CDR3: CASSLGGLSNQPQHF
DNA: TGTGCCAGCAGCTTGGGGGGGTTAAGCAATCAGCCCCAGCATTTT
J: TRBJ1-5
size: many
D: .
V: TRBV9

CDR3: CASSQGTGPNYGYTF
DNA: TGTGCCAGCAGCCAAGGGACAGGGCCCAACTATGGCTACACCTTC
J: TRBJ1-2
size: many
D: TRBD1
V: TRBV3-1

CDR3: CASSQVASAGSGELFF
DNA: TGCGCCAGCAGCCAAGTGGCAAGCGCGGGGTCCGGGGAGCTGTTTTTT
J: TRBJ2-2
size: many
D: .
V: TRBV4-3

CDR3: CASSPEGNTIYF
DNA: TGTGCCAGCAGCCCCGAGGGAAACACCATATATTTT
J: TRBJ1-3
size: many
D: .
V: TRBV6-5

CDR3: CASSLSNGSPYEQYF
DNA: TGTGCCAGCAGCTTATCTAACGGCAGCCCCTACGAGCAGTACTTC
J: TRBJ2-7
size: many
D: .
V: TRBV7-2

CDR3: CAIAGGAENIQYF
DNA: TGTGCCATCGCCGGGGGGGCCGAAAACATTCAGTACTTC
J: TRBJ2-4
size: many
D: TRBD2
V: TRBV10-3

CDR3: CASSYKRGVEDTQYF
DNA: TGTGCCAGCAGTTACAAGCGGGGGGTCGAAGATACGCAGTATTTT
J: TRBJ2-3
size: many
D: TRBD2
V: TRBV6-2/TRBV6-3

CDR3: CASSLVGGAGEQFF
DNA: TGCGCCAGCAGCTTGGTCGGGGGGGCAGGGGAGCAGTTCTTC
J: TRBJ2-1
size: many
D: TRBD2
V: TRBV5-1

CDR3: CASSEPGGFSYEQYF
DNA: TGTGCCAGCAGTGAACCAGGGGGCTTTTCCTACGAGCAGTACTTC
J: TRBJ2-7
size: many
D: TRBD1
V: TRBV6-1

CDR3: CASILAVASYEQYF
DNA: TGTGCCAGCATATTGGCGGTTGCCTCCTACGAGCAGTACTTC
J: TRBJ2-7
size: many
D: .
V: TRBV2

CDR3: CSASEDRLNNEQFF
DNA: TGCAGTGCTAGTGAGGACCGACTAAACAATGAGCAGTTCTTC
J: TRBJ2-1
size: many
D: .
V: TRBV20-1